This record covers a single T cell receptor beta chain. Its target is unknown. Each CDR3 protein is one row after TCRdb ran MiXCR on the 5' RACE reads. The sample consists of 450,000 to 550,000 distinct CDR3 sequences, under 5.5% of them appearing once. This sample was taken from a study of CD8 T cells in ankylosing spondylitis. General study results and limits: Characteristic, it appeared, of ankylosing spondylitis blood was a TCR beta motif of eight highly homologous variants.

Unmatched junction bases numbered 19, after V lost 4 bases and J lost 4 bases. CDR3 size: 18 residues. CDR1 SGHRS and CDR2 YFSETQ come from the germline V gene. This chain uses TRBV5-1 with TRBJ1-1; the match to TRBD1 covers 7 bases. The clonotype originates from a male donor with ankylosing spondylitis. Sequenced: blood, either unsorted or a sorted T cell fraction (not recorded which). CDR3 sequence: CASSPGQPYKDRGTEAFF. CDR3 nucleotide sequence: TGCGCCAGCAGCCCGGGACAGCCTTACAAAGATAGAGGCACTGAAGCTTTCTTT.